This T cell receptor (beta chain) was documented in a study of T cell changes during pregnancy in multiple sclerosis. Germline V CDR1 and CDR2: SNHLY, FYNNEI. The CDR3 is made up of 14 amino acids. V gave up 8 bases and J gave up 4 bases, with 16 bases separating them. Clones were read by immunoSEQ multiplex PCR, and TCRdb kept only the in-frame ones, dropping some. The data show 100,000 or so clones, more than 80% seen once. The sample was peripheral blood, taken in the second trimester of pregnancy. The chain combines TRBV2 with TRBJ2-3, with a possible D match to TRBD2 (6 bases). The clonotype comes from a female donor with multiple sclerosis, enrolled in a pregnancy study. CDR3 DNA: TGTGCCAGCCGAGCCGGGGGAGCGCCAGATACGCAGTATTTT. Its protein product is CASRAGGAPDTQYF.